These T cell receptor beta chains were read from a single sample in a study of blood T cells in healthy people across ages. One entry per CDR3 protein results from TCRdb running MiXCR on the 5' RACE reads. This sample yields about 1.8 million distinct CDR3 sequences, of which around 50% are seen a single time; less than 2.5% belongs to the top ten. Sample: blood. Source of these receptors: a woman aged 40-49 years in good health. CDR3s include the opening cysteine and the closing phenylalanine or tryptophan. The D gene is left open where the match is weak. A row's size may be missing; if present it is once, few, many or a size class.

J,length,D,V,size,DNA,CDR3
TRBJ2-7,14,-,TRBV5-6,-,TGTGCCAGCAGCATTGTGTCCAGACCCTACGAGCAGTACTTC,CASSIVSRPYEQYF
TRBJ2-4,12,-,TRBV13,few,TGTGCCAGCAGCTTAGGCAGGGACATTCAGTACTTC,CASSLGRDIQYF
TRBJ2-5,16,TRBD2,TRBV12-3/TRBV12-4,-,TGTGCCAGCAGTTTTAGTGAACTAGCGGGAATATGGACCCAGTACTTC,CASSFSELAGIWTQYF
TRBJ2-6,17,-,TRBV13,-,TGTGCCAGCAGCTCCGACTCTATTTCTTCTGGGACCAACGTCCTGACTTTC,CASSSDSISSGTNVLTF
TRBJ2-1,14,-,TRBV20-1,once,TGCAGTGCGCCCCTTGGGGGGTCCTACAATGAGCAGTTCTTC,CSAPLGGSYNEQFF
TRBJ2-7,13,-,TRBV28,-,TGTGCCACCGCACCCGGGCCTAGCTACGAGCAGTACTTC,CATAPGPSYEQYF
TRBJ2-5,16,-,TRBV14,-,TGTGCCAGCAGCCAAACCCCCAGGGCGTACCAAGAGACCCAGTACTTC,CASSQTPRAYQETQYF
TRBJ2-1,16,TRBD2,TRBV11-2,-,TGTGCCAGCAGCTTAGACGCCGGGGGGGCCTACAATGAGCAGTTCTTC,CASSLDAGGAYNEQFF
TRBJ1-2,11,TRBD1,TRBV29-1,many,TGCAGCGTGGGGACAGGGTATGGCTACACCTTC,CSVGTGYGYTF
TRBJ1-2,12,-,TRBV20-1,few,TGCAGGACCGTTGGGGGCGGGTATGGCTACACCTTC,CRTVGGGYGYTF
TRBJ2-5,13,TRBD2,TRBV20-1,-,TGCAGTGCTCTGCCGGGAGGGGGAGATGAGCAGTACTTC,CSALPGGGDEQYF
TRBJ2-1,14,-,TRBV14,-,TGTGCCAGCAGCCAATGGTGGGCTCGGGATGAGCAGTTCTTC,CASSQWWARDEQFF
TRBJ1-5,15,-,TRBV4-1,-,TGCGCCAGCAGCCGTGGCAGGGGAAGCAATCAGCCCCAGCATTTT,CASSRGRGSNQPQHF
TRBJ2-1,16,-,TRBV12-3/TRBV12-4,few,TGTGCCAGCAGTCCCACTTTGTCCCGCTCCTACAATGAGCAGTTCTTC,CASSPTLSRSYNEQFF
TRBJ2-5,13,TRBD2,TRBV20-1,-,TGCAGTAATATAGCGGGGGGAAAAGAGACCCAGTACTTC,CSNIAGGKETQYF
TRBJ2-7,15,TRBD2,TRBV6-1,few,TGTGCCAGCAGTGAAGGACTAGCGGGGTCCTACGAGCAGTACTTC,CASSEGLAGSYEQYF
TRBJ2-3,13,-,TRBV19,-,TGTGCCAGTAGTATGGTGTTTCCAGATACGCAGTATTTT,CASSMVFPDTQYF
TRBJ2-1,16,TRBD2,TRBV20-1,once,TGCAGTGCTAGACACCTAGCGGGGGGGCCGGACAATGAGCAGTTCTTC,CSARHLAGGPDNEQFF
TRBJ2-7,14,TRBD1,TRBV12-3/TRBV12-4,-,TGTGCCAGCAGTTCATCAGGGGGCCGTAACGAGCAGTACTTC,CASSSSGGRNEQYF
TRBJ2-3,14,-,TRBV12-3/TRBV12-4,-,TGTGCCAGCAGTTTGGGTGATTCCCAAAATACGCAGTATTTT,CASSLGDSQNTQYF
TRBJ2-7,13,TRBD1,TRBV13,-,TGTGCCAGCAGCGCCCGGCGACAGGGAGAGCAGTACTTC,CASSARRQGEQYF
TRBJ2-7,12,TRBD1,TRBV10-3,-,TGTGCCATCGGACAGGGGGCGAGTGAGCAGTACTTC,CAIGQGASEQYF
TRBJ1-1,12,-,TRBV6-5,-,TGTGCCAGCAGTTATGGTAGCACTGAAGCTTTCTTT,CASSYGSTEAFF
TRBJ2-3,13,-,TRBV29-1,-,TGCAGCGTCCGGGACTCCCTGATGGGGACGCAGTATTTT,CSVRDSLMGTQYF
TRBJ1-1,14,-,TRBV5-1,few,TGCGCCAGCAGCCAGTCGGGGGGGGACACTGAAGCTTTCTTT,CASSQSGGDTEAFF
TRBJ2-3,15,TRBD1,TRBV5-1,few,TGCGCCAGCAGCTTTACAGGGGGCGCGGCAGATACGCAGTATTTT,CASSFTGGAADTQYF
TRBJ1-1,14,TRBD1,TRBV5-5,-,TGTGCCAGCAGCCCTGAGGACAGGGACACCGAAGTTTTCTTT,CASSPEDRDTEVFF
TRBJ2-7,12,-,TRBV29-1,-,TGCAACGCCTCGGACAGTAGCTACGAGCAGTACTTC,CNASDSSYEQYF
TRBJ2-5,14,TRBD2,TRBV12-3/TRBV12-4,many,TGTGCCAGCAGTTCGGGGGGGAGGCAAGAGACCCAGTACTTC,CASSSGGRQETQYF
TRBJ1-6,15,-,TRBV12-3/TRBV12-4,few,TGTGCCAGCAGTTCAGACACGCCGGGGGATTCACCCCTCCACTTT,CASSSDTPGDSPLHF
TRBJ2-6,15,-,TRBV5-1,once,TGCGCCAGCAGACGAAGATCCGGGACCGCCAACGTCCTGACTTTC,CASRRRSGTANVLTF
TRBJ2-7,15,-,TRBV28,-,TGTGCCAGCACCCGAGGCCCTGGCGACGCCTACGAGCAGTACTTC,CASTRGPGDAYEQYF
TRBJ1-6,18,TRBD1,TRBV28,-,TGTGCCAGCTGCCCGGGACAGGGGGCGAGGGGCTATAATTCACCCCTCCACTTT,CASCPGQGARGYNSPLHF
TRBJ2-5,15,-,TRBV28,-,TGTGCCAGCAGTTTAAGTCTCATGGGAGAAGAGACCCAGTACTTC,CASSLSLMGEETQYF
TRBJ2-3,15,-,TRBV15,-,TGTGCCACCAGCAGAGATGGGCAGGGGATGGATACGCAGTATTTT,CATSRDGQGMDTQYF
TRBJ2-3,14,-,TRBV20-1,-,TGCAGTGCTAGAGATATGGACGGAAGAGATACGCAGTATTTT,CSARDMDGRDTQYF
TRBJ2-7,13,-,TRBV6-5,few,TGTGCCAGCAGTTACGACAGACAGTACGAGCAGTACTTC,CASSYDRQYEQYF
TRBJ2-6,14,-,TRBV20-1,-,TGCAGTGCTAGAGATCAGAACGGGGCCAACGTCCTGACTTTC,CSARDQNGANVLTF
TRBJ2-7,17,-,TRBV21-1,-,TGTGCCAGCAGCAAAGGGGCCCCGGGACAGGGCTCCTACGAGCAGTACTTC,CASSKGAPGQGSYEQYF
TRBJ2-5,17,TRBD2,TRBV29-1,-,TGCAGCGTCGCCGGATGGGCTAGCGGGGGGATCCAAGAGACCCAGTACTTC,CSVAGWASGGIQETQYF
TRBJ2-7,14,TRBD1,TRBV6-2/TRBV6-3,-,TGTGCCAGCAGTTACCCACAGGGGAAAGTCGAGCAGTACTTC,CASSYPQGKVEQYF
TRBJ2-5,16,TRBD1,TRBV4-3,-,TGCGCCAGCAGCCCCAACCGGGACAGGGTTTTAGAGACCCAGTACTTC,CASSPNRDRVLETQYF
TRBJ2-4,13,-,TRBV2,-,TGTGCCAGCAGTGAGGGGAAAGGGGACATTCAGTACTTC,CASSEGKGDIQYF
TRBJ2-7,12,-,TRBV7-9,-,TGTGCCAGCAGCACCTCGCAGTACGAGCAGTACTTC,CASSTSQYEQYF
TRBJ2-3,14,-,TRBV29-1,few,TGCAGCGTTGGGGGCAGGGTAGTCATGGATACGCAGTATTTT,CSVGGRVVMDTQYF
TRBJ2-6,17,-,TRBV19,-,TGTGCCAGTAGTATAGTTACCAGGGGCATTGGGGCCAACGTCCTGACTTTC,CASSIVTRGIGANVLTF
TRBJ2-3,12,-,TRBV29-1,-,TGCAGCGGGGAGAGCAGCACAGATACGCAGTATTTT,CSGESSTDTQYF
TRBJ2-1,19,TRBD2,TRBV6-5,few,TGTGCCAGCAGTTACTCGGTCTTGTTTCTAGCGGGGGGGCGCGATGAGCAGTTCTTC,CASSYSVLFLAGGRDEQFF
TRBJ1-4,16,TRBD1,TRBV4-1,-,TGCGCCAGCAGCCAAGATGCGGACAGGGGGATGGAAAAACTGTTTTTT,CASSQDADRGMEKLFF
TRBJ2-3,15,-,TRBV10-3,few,TGTGCCACCGGCCCCCCAGCGGGTAGCACAGATACGCAGTATTTT,CATGPPAGSTDTQYF
TRBJ2-3,17,-,TRBV5-1,few,TGCGCCAGCAGCTTGGCCTCGGACGGAAGAAGCACAGATACGCAGTATTTT,CASSLASDGRSTDTQYF
TRBJ2-1,17,-,TRBV9,-,TGTGCCAGCAGCGTAGCGTCAAAAGTGCTTTCCTACAATGAGCAGTTCTTC,CASSVASKVLSYNEQFF